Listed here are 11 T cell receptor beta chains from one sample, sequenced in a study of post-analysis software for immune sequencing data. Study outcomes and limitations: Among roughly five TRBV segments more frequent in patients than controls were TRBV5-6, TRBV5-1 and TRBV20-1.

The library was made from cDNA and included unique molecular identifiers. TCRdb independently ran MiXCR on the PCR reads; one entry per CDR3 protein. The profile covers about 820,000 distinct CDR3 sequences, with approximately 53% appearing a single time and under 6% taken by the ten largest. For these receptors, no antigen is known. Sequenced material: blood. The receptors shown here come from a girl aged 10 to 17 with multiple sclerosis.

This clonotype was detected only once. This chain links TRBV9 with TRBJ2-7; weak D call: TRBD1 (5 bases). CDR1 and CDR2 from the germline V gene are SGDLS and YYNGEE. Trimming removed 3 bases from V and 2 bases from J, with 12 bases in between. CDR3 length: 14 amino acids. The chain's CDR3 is CASSADDRPYEQYF. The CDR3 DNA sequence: TGTGCCAGCAGCGCGGATGACAGACCCTACGAGCAGTACTTC.

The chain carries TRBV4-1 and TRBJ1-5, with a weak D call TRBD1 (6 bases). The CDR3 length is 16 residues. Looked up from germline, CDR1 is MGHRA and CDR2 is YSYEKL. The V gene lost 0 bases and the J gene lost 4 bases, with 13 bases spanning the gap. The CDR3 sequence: CASSQDGDTGNQPQHF. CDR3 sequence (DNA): TGCGCCAGCAGCCAAGATGGGGACACCGGAAATCAGCCCCAGCATTTT.

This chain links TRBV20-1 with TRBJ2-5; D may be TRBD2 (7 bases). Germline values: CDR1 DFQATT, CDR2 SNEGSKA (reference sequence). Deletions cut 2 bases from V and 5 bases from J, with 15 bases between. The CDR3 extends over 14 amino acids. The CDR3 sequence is CSARFRAGAETQYF. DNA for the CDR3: TGCAGTGCTAGATTCAGGGCGGGGGCGGAGACCCAGTACTTC.

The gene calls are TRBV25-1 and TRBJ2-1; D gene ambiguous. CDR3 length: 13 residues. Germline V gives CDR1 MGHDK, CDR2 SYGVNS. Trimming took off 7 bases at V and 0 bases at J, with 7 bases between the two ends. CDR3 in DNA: TGTGCCAGCACCGTCTCCTCCTACAATGAGCAGTTCTTC. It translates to CASTVSSYNEQFF.

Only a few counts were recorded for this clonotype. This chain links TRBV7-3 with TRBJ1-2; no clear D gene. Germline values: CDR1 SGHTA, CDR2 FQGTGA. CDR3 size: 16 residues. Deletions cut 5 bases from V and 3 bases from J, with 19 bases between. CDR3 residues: CASSTGPQSMDYGYTF. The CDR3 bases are TGTGCCAGCAGCACTGGGCCTCAATCGATGGACTATGGCTACACCTTC.

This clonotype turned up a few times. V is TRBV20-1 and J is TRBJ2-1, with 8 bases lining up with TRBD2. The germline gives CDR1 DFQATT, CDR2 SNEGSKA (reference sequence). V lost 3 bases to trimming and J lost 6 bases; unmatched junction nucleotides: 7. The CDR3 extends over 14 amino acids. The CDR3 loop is CSASLGLAGNEQFF. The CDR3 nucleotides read TGCAGTGCTAGCCTGGGGCTAGCGGGCAATGAGCAGTTCTTC.

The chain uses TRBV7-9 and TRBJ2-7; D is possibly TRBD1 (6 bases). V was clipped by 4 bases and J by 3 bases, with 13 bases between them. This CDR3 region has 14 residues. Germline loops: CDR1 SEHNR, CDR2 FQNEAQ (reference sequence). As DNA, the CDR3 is TGTGCCAGCAGCTCCCAGACAGGTGACTACGAGCAGTACTTC. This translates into CASSSQTGDYEQYF.

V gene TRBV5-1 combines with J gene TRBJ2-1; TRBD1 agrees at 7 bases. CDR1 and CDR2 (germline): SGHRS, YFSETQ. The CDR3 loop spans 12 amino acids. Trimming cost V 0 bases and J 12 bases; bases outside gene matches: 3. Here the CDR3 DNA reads TGCGCCAGCAGCTTGGGACAGGGTGGGCAGTTCTTC. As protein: CASSLGQGGQFF.

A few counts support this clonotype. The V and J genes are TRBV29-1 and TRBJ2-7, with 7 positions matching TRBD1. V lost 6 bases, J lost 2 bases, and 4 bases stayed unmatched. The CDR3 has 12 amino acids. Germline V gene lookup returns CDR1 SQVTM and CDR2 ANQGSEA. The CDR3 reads CSVRDSPYEQYF. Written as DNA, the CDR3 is TGCAGCGTCCGGGACAGTCCCTACGAGCAGTACTTC.

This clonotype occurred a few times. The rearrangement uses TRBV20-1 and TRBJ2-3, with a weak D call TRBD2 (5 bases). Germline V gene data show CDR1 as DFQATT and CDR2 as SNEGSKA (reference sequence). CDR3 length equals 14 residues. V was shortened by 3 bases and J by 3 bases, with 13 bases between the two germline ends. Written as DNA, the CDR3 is TGCAGTGCTAGTTCCGGGATCCGAACAGATACGCAGTATTTT. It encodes CSASSGIRTDTQYF.

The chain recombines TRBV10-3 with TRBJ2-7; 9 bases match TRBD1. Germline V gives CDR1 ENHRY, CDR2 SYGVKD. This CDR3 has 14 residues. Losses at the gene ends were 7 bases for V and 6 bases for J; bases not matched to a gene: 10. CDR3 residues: CAIKTGQGFAEQYF. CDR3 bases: TGTGCCATCAAGACGGGACAGGGCTTTGCCGAGCAGTACTTC.